Listed below are T cell receptor beta chains from one sample, sequenced in a study of technical replicates of blood from four donors. Produced via immunoSEQ multiplex PCR; TCRdb's table is partial and in-frame only. The repertoire holds approximately 50,000 clones, 94% seen once, with 0.2% to 0.25% in the top ten. The sample taken for sequencing was T cells isolated from PBMCs. Receptor source: a human donor in good health. CDR3s include the opening cysteine and the closing phenylalanine or tryptophan. A D gene is named only where the DNA matches it firmly. Clone size is not always given. Where it is, it says once, few, many or a class for expanded clones.

V gene: TRBV7-9; D gene: -; J gene: TRBJ2-2; CDR3 length: 14; clone size: -; CDR3 DNA: TGTGCCAGCAGCTTCGACAGCTACACCGGGGAGCTGTTTTTT; CDR3 protein: CASSFDSYTGELFF
V gene: TRBV9; D gene: TRBD1; J gene: TRBJ1-2; CDR3 length: 16; clone size: -; CDR3 DNA: TGTGCCAGTGGGGGGATATCTCCGGGACAGACTTATGGCTACACCTTC; CDR3 protein: CASGGISPGQTYGYTF
V gene: TRBV28; D gene: TRBD2; J gene: TRBJ2-2; CDR3 length: 19; clone size: -; CDR3 DNA: TGTGCCAGCAGTCCTAGCGGTCTAACTGAAATCAAGAACACCGGGGAGCTGTTTTTT; CDR3 protein: CASSPSGLTEIKNTGELFF
V gene: TRBV5-6; D gene: -; J gene: TRBJ1-1; CDR3 length: 15; clone size: few; CDR3 DNA: TGTGCCAGCAGCTTCCCCCGGGGTACGCACACTGAAGCTTTCTTT; CDR3 protein: CASSFPRGTHTEAFF
V gene: TRBV5-1; D gene: TRBD1; J gene: TRBJ2-1; CDR3 length: 12; clone size: -; CDR3 DNA: TGCGCCAGCACGTCAGGGGGAACAAGGCAGTTCTTC; CDR3 protein: CASTSGGTRQFF
V gene: TRBV5-1; D gene: TRBD1; J gene: TRBJ1-2; CDR3 length: 16; clone size: -; CDR3 DNA: TGCGCCAGCAGCTCCACATTCCTGGGACAGGTCTATGGCTACACCTTC; CDR3 protein: CASSSTFLGQVYGYTF
V gene: TRBV6-5; D gene: -; J gene: TRBJ1-1; CDR3 length: 11; clone size: few; CDR3 DNA: TGTGCCAGCAGGTTAAGAGCGGAAGCTTTCTTT; CDR3 protein: CASRLRAEAFF
V gene: TRBV11-2; D gene: -; J gene: TRBJ2-4; CDR3 length: 12; clone size: -; CDR3 DNA: TGTGCCAGCAGTCTACAGGGGACTAGACAGTACTTC; CDR3 protein: CASSLQGTRQYF
V gene: TRBV11-2; D gene: -; J gene: TRBJ1-3; CDR3 length: 16; clone size: -; CDR3 DNA: TGTGCCAGCAGCTTATCCCCGTTGAGCTCTGGAAACACCATATATTTT; CDR3 protein: CASSLSPLSSGNTIYF
V gene: TRBV9; D gene: TRBD2; J gene: TRBJ2-1; CDR3 length: 16; clone size: -; CDR3 DNA: TGTGCCAGCAGCGTAGCCCTAGCGGGGGGGGTCAATGAGCAGTTCTTC; CDR3 protein: CASSVALAGGVNEQFF
V gene: TRBV13; D gene: TRBD2; J gene: TRBJ2-1; CDR3 length: 16; clone size: -; CDR3 DNA: TGTGCCAGCAGCTCCCCCAGGCGGGGGGATCACGATGAGCAGTTCTTC; CDR3 protein: CASSSPRRGDHDEQFF
V gene: TRBV14; D gene: -; J gene: TRBJ2-1; CDR3 length: 15; clone size: -; CDR3 DNA: TGTGCCAGCAGCCCCAAGGGGCCGCCCTACAATGAGCAGTTCTTC; CDR3 protein: CASSPKGPPYNEQFF
V gene: TRBV18; D gene: -; J gene: TRBJ1-2; CDR3 length: 13; clone size: -; CDR3 DNA: TGTGCCAGCTCAGCGGACATTTCCTATGGCTACACCTTC; CDR3 protein: CASSADISYGYTF
V gene: TRBV7-9; D gene: -; J gene: TRBJ2-5; CDR3 length: 13; clone size: -; CDR3 DNA: TGTGCCAGCATCCCGGACAGCCAAGAGACCCAGTACTTC; CDR3 protein: CASIPDSQETQYF
V gene: TRBV11-2; D gene: TRBD1; J gene: TRBJ1-5; CDR3 length: 18; clone size: -; CDR3 DNA: TGTGCCAGCAGCTTGGGACAGGGATACCTCTTGCGCAATCAGCCCCAGCATTTT; CDR3 protein: CASSLGQGYLLRNQPQHF